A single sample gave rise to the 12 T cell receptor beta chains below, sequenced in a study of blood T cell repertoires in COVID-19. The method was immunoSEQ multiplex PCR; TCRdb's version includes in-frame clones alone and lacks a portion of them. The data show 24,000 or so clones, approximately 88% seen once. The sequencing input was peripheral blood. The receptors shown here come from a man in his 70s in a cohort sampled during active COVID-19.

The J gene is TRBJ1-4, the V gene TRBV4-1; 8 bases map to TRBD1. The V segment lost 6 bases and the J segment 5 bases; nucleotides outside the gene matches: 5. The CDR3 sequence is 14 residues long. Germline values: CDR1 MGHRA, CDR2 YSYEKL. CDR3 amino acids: CASRDDRGNEKLFF. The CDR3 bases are TGCGCCAGCAGGGATGACAGGGGAAATGAAAAACTGTTTTTT.

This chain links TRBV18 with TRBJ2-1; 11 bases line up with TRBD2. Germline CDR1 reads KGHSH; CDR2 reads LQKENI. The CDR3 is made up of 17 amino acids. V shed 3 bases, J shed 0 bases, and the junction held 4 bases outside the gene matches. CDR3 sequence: CASSPPGLAASYNEQFF. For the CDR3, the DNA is TGTGCCAGCTCACCCCCGGGACTAGCGGCCTCCTACAATGAGCAGTTCTTC. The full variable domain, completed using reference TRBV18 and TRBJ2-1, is NAGVMQNPRHLVRRRGQEARLRCSPMKGHSHVYWYRQLPEEGLKFMVYLQKENIIDESGMPKERFSAEFPKEGPSILRIQQVVRGDSAAYFCASSPPGLAASYNEQFFGPGTRLTVL.

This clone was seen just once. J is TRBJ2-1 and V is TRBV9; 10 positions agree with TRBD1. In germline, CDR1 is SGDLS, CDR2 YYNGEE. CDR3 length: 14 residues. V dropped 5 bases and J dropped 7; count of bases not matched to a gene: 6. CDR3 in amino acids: CASSLGQGVNEQFF. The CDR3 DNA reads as TGTGCCAGCAGTCTTGGACAGGGGGTAAATGAGCAGTTCTTC.

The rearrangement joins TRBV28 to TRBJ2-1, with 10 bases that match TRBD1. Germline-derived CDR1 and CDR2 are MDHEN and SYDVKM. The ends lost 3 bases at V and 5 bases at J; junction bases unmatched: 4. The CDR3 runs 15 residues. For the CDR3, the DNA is TGTGCCAGCAGTTTGCCGGGACAGGGGAACAATGAGCAGTTCTTC. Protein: CASSLPGQGNNEQFF.

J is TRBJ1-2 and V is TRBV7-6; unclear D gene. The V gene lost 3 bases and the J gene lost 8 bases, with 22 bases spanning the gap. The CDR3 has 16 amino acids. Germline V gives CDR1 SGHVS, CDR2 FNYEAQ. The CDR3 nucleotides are TGTGCCAGCAGCTTGGGAGATCTGTTTGAGGCGGGCGGCTACACCTTC. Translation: CASSLGDLFEAGGYTF.

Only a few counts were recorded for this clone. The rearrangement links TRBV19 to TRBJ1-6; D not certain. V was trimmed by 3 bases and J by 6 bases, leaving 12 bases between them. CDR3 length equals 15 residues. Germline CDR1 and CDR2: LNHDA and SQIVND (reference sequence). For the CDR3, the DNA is TGTGCCAGTAGTATTGGCCGGCCGGGTAATTCACCCCTCCACTTT. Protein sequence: CASSIGRPGNSPLHF.

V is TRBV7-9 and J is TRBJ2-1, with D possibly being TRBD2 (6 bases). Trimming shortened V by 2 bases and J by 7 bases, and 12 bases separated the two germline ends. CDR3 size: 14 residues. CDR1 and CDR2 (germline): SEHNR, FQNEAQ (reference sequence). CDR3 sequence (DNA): TGTGCCAGCAGCTTAATCCAGCGGGCAAATGAGCAGTTCTTC. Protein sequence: CASSLIQRANEQFF. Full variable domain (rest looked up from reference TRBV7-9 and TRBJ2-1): DTGVSQNPRHKITKRGQNVTFRCDPISEHNRLYWYRQTLGQGPEFLTYFQNEAQLEKSRLLSDRFSAERPKGSFSTLEIQRTEQGDSAMYLCASSLIQRANEQFFGPGTRLTVL.

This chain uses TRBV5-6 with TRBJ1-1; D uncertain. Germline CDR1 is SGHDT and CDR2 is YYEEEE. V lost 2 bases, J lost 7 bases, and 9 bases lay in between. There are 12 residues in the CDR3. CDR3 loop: CASSFSGLEAFF. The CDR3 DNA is TGTGCCAGCAGCTTCTCCGGACTTGAAGCTTTCTTT.

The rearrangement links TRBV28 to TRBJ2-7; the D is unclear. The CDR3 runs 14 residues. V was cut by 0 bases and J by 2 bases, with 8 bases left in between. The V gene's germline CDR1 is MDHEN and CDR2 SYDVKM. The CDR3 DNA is TGTGCCAGCAGTTTATGGCGCAGGACCTACGAGCAGTACTTC. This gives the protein CASSLWRRTYEQYF.

The CDR3 nucleotides read TGTGCCAGCAGCTTGTTTTGGGTGACAGAAGAAAAGCAGTACTTC. Translated, it gives CASSLFWVTEEKQYF. This chain links TRBV5-6 with TRBJ2-7, with TRBD1 as a possible D gene (5 bases). The CDR3 length is 15 residues. Germline V gene data show CDR1 as SGHDT and CDR2 as YYEEEE. The ends were cut back, 1 base at V and 8 bases at J, with 19 bases in the middle.

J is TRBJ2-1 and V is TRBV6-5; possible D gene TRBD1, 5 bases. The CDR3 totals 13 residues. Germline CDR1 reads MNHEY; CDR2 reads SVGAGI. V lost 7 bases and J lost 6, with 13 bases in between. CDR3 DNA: TGTGCCAGCAACTCGGCAGGGATCAATGAGCAGTTCTTC. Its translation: CASNSAGINEQFF.

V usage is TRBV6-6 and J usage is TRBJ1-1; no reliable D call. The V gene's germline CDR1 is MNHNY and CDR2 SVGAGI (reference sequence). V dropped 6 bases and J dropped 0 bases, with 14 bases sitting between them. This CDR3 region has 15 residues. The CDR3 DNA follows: TGTGCCAGCAGAGACCCGAGGAGGGTGAACACTGAAGCTTTCTTT. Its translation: CASRDPRRVNTEAFF.